The rows below give T cell receptor beta chains drawn from one sample of a study of T-cell reconstitution after alpha-beta-depleted transplantation in children. A single record per CDR3 protein comes from TCRdb applying MiXCR to the PCR reads. The repertoire includes 450,000 to 600,000 distinct CDR3 sequences, roughly 10% of them detected once, and 2% to 2.5% sits in the top ten. The starting material was PBMCs, obtained before TCRalphabeta/CD19-depleted stem cell transplant. Receptor source: a child aged 2 to 10 with inherited bone marrow failure, due to receive a stem cell transplant. Both conserved end residues are part of each CDR3. A D gene is named only where the DNA matches it firmly. Expanded clones get a size class; other rows say once, few or many, or leave the size out.

NA TRBJ1-2 TRBV12-3/TRBV12-4 many TGTGCCAGCAGTTTCGGGGTGGGCAGGGGCGTGGGCTACACCTTC CASSFGVGRGVGYTF
TRBD2 TRBJ2-2 TRBV5-6 few TGTGCCAGCAGCGATGGGACTAGCGGGGGCACCGGGGAGCTGTTTTTT CASSDGTSGGTGELFF
NA TRBJ2-2 TRBV4-3 many TGCGCCAGCAGCCAAGGTCTGACTGATGAGTGGACCGGGGAGCTGTTTTTT CASSQGLTDEWTGELFF
TRBD2 TRBJ2-1 TRBV7-6 many TGTGCCAGCAGCGCTAGCGGGAGTCTCGGTAATGAGCAGTTCTTC CASSASGSLGNEQFF
NA TRBJ2-7 TRBV27 many TGTGCCAGCAGTTTATTATTTATTGGGCATTTTTCCTACGAGCAGTACTTC CASSLLFIGHFSYEQYF
NA TRBJ2-3 TRBV11-2 few TGTGCCAGCAGCTCCACCAAATTGAACAGGGTGTCCACAGATACGCAGTATTTT CASSSTKLNRVSTDTQYF
TRBD2 TRBJ2-1 TRBV27 many TGTGCCAGCAGTTATAGGGCTGGGGGGGACAATGAGCAGTTCTTC CASSYRAGGDNEQFF
TRBD2 TRBJ2-1 TRBV15 many TGTGCCACCAGCAGAGATCTAGCGGGAGGCAATGAGCAGTTCTTC CATSRDLAGGNEQFF
NA TRBJ2-3 TRBV20-1 many TGCAGTCCGCCGGGTCGGGATACGCAGTATTTT CSPPGRDTQYF
NA TRBJ1-2 TRBV12-3/TRBV12-4 many TGTGCCAGCAGTTTAAGGGCACGAGGGATAAACTATGGCTACACCTTC CASSLRARGINYGYTF
NA TRBJ1-1 TRBV20-1 few TGCAGTGCTAGAGATCGAGGTCGTGGAGCTTTCTTT CSARDRGRGAFF
NA TRBJ2-7 TRBV6-2/TRBV6-3 many TGTGCCAGCAGTTATACGTCCTCCATCGGCAGTAGAGGGACCAGCTCCTACGAGCAGTACTTC CASSYTSSIGSRGTSSYEQYF
TRBD2 TRBJ2-3 TRBV29-1 many TGCAGCGCGGGACTAGCGGGGTACAGCACAGATACGCAGTATTTT CSAGLAGYSTDTQYF
TRBD2 TRBJ2-4 TRBV20-1 few TGCAGTGCTAACCCTCCCGGGGGGAGGCCCCCACCCGGCAAAAACATTCAGTACTTC CSANPPGGRPPPGKNIQYF
NA TRBJ2-1 TRBV5-6 many TGTGCCAGCGGTAAGACTCGGGTAACCTACAATGAGCAGTTCTTC CASGKTRVTYNEQFF
NA TRBJ1-1 TRBV6-1 many TGTGCCAGCAGCGTGGACAGTTACACTGAAGCTTTCTTT CASSVDSYTEAFF
TRBD2 TRBJ2-7 TRBV29-1 many TGCAGCGTAGTAGCGGGAGGCTACGAGCAGTACTTC CSVVAGGYEQYF
NA TRBJ2-5 TRBV7-9 NA TGTGCCAGCAGCTTAGTGGTTTCGGAGACCCAGTACTTC CASSLVVSETQYF
TRBD1 TRBJ2-3 TRBV5-6 many TGTGCCAGCAGTTCACAGGGGGCGGCAGATACGCAGTATTTT CASSSQGAADTQYF
TRBD2 TRBJ2-3 TRBV4-3 many TGCGCCAGCAGCCGAAGTGGGACCCTAGCGGGTCTGTATTTT CASSRSGTLAGLYF
NA TRBJ1-1 TRBV7-2 NA TGTGCCAGCAGCTTAGCGCTTTGGGCAGGGATAGCTTTCTTT CASSLALWAGIAFF
TRBD1 TRBJ2-7 TRBV6-2/TRBV6-3 NA TGTGCCAGCAACCCTCAAGACAGGGGGAAGTACGAGCAGTACTTC CASNPQDRGKYEQYF
NA TRBJ1-6 TRBV20-1 many TGCAGTGCTAGAGATCGATCCCTTGGGGAATTACGGAATTCACCCCTCCACTTT CSARDRSLGELRNSPLHF
NA TRBJ1-1 TRBV29-1 many TGCAGCGTTGTATGGGGCCCTGAAGCTTTCTTT CSVVWGPEAFF
NA TRBJ2-7 TRBV7-9 many TGTGCCAGCAGCTTAGGATCGAGGGGACCCTACGAGCAGTACTTC CASSLGSRGPYEQYF
TRBD2 TRBJ2-2 TRBV6-1 many TGTGCCAGCGCTAGCGGGAGAGGGACCGGGGAGCTGTTTTTT CASASGRGTGELFF
TRBD2 TRBJ2-7 TRBV12-3/TRBV12-4 many TGTGCCAGCAGTTCCCGCGGACTAGCGGGAGGACCACGGGAGCAGTACTTC CASSSRGLAGGPREQYF
NA TRBJ1-2 TRBV28 many TGTGCCAGCAGTTTGACGGCACAGGATACCCTGGGCTACACCTTC CASSLTAQDTLGYTF
TRBD1 TRBJ1-5 TRBV6-1 many TGTGCCAGCAGTAGACAGGGGGGGCAGCCCCAGCATTTT CASSRQGGQPQHF
NA TRBJ2-1 TRBV20-1 NA TGCAGTGCTAGACCCAACCCTGAGCCCTACAATGAGCAGTTCTTC CSARPNPEPYNEQFF
NA TRBJ1-6 TRBV25-1 many TGTGCCAGCAGTGAGGGAGGGGATGGGTCACCCCTCCACTTT CASSEGGDGSPLHF
TRBD2 TRBJ2-2 TRBV4-1 many TGCGCCAGCAGCCTGGGGGGGACGGTAAACACCGGGGAGCTGTTTTTT CASSLGGTVNTGELFF
NA TRBJ2-7 TRBV5-1 many TGCGCCAGCAGCTACGACGTTACCTACGAGCAGTACTTC CASSYDVTYEQYF
NA TRBJ1-4 TRBV20-1 many TGCAGTGTAGGGAGGGAAAAACTGTTTTTT CSVGREKLFF
TRBD1 TRBJ1-2 TRBV6-1 NA TGTGCCAGCAGTGACCGCCCGGGACAGGGGAACTATGGCTACACCTTC CASSDRPGQGNYGYTF
TRBD1 TRBJ2-5 TRBV27 many TGTGCCAGCAGTCCGACAGGGGGAGGGGAGACCCAGTACTTC CASSPTGGGETQYF
NA TRBJ1-4 TRBV20-1 many TGCAGTGCTAGAGATCTACGGAGGGGCCGGGAAAAACTGTTTTTT CSARDLRRGREKLFF
TRBD1 TRBJ2-2 TRBV20-1 few TGCAGTGCTCCTGTGACAGGGGCGAACACCGGGGAGCTGTTTTTT CSAPVTGANTGELFF
TRBD2 TRBJ2-3 TRBV9 many TGTGCCAGCAGCGTAGATCTAGCGGGAGTGGATACGCAGTATTTT CASSVDLAGVDTQYF
TRBD1 TRBJ2-1 TRBV3-1 many TGTGCCAGCAGCCACGCCGGGACAGGGTACAATGAGCAGTTCTTC CASSHAGTGYNEQFF
TRBD1 TRBJ2-7 TRBV27 many TGTGCCAGCAGTCCGGGACAGTCGCCCTACGAGCAGTACTTC CASSPGQSPYEQYF
NA TRBJ2-1 TRBV10-3 few TGTGCCATCAGTGAAGGACAGACCTACAATGAGCAGTTCTTC CAISEGQTYNEQFF
NA TRBJ2-2 TRBV7-9 many TGTGCCAGCAGCCCCTCCTTGGGTGGGGTCACCGGGGAGCTGTTTTTT CASSPSLGGVTGELFF
TRBD2 TRBJ2-5 TRBV27 many TGTGCCAGCAGTTTTATTTCGGGACTAGCGGTTCAAGAGACCCAGTACTTC CASSFISGLAVQETQYF
TRBD1 TRBJ1-5 TRBV28 NA TGTGCCAGCAGTTCATTTCTTCGGGACAGGGGAAGTAGGCCCCAGCATTTT CASSSFLRDRGSRPQHF
TRBD1 TRBJ2-2 TRBV10-3 few TGTGCCATCAGTGGCGGGACAGGGATCACCGGGGAGCTGTTTTTT CAISGGTGITGELFF
NA TRBJ2-1 TRBV12-3/TRBV12-4 many TGTGCCAGCAGTTTACGGCTAGGGGCTGAGCAGTTCTTC CASSLRLGAEQFF
NA TRBJ2-1 TRBV24-1 many TGTGCCACCAGTGATTTGGGTAGCAATGAGCAGTTCTTC CATSDLGSNEQFF
NA TRBJ2-1 TRBV18 many TGTGCCAGCTCACCGGCACGGGGGAGGTTCAATGAGCAGTTCTTC CASSPARGRFNEQFF
NA TRBJ2-1 TRBV20-1 NA TGCAGTGCTAGAGAGGACCCCAGCTCCTACAATGAGCAGTTCTTC CSAREDPSSYNEQFF
NA TRBJ2-7 TRBV20-1 NA TGCAGTGCTAGTGGGGCAGCTAGAGCCTACGAGCAGTACTTC CSASGAARAYEQYF
TRBD1 TRBJ2-3 TRBV12-3/TRBV12-4 many TGTGCCAGCAGCCGACAGGGGGCCACCACAGATACGCAGTATTTT CASSRQGATTDTQYF